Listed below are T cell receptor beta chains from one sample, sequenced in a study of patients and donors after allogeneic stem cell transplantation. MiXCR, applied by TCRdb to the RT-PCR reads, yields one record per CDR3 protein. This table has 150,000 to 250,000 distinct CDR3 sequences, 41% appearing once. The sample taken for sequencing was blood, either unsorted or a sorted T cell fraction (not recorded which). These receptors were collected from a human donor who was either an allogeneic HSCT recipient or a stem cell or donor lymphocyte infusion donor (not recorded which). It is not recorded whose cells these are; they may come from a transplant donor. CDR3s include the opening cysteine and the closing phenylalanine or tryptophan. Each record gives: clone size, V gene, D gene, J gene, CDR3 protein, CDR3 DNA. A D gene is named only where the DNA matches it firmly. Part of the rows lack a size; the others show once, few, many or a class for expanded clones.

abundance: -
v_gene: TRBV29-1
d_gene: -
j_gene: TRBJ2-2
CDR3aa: CSANTLLTGELFF
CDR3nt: TGCAGCGCAAACACACTACTCACCGGGGAGCTGTTTTTT

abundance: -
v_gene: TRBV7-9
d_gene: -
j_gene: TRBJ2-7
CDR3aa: CASSLAGREPYEQYF
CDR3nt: TGTGCCAGCAGCTTAGCCGGCAGGGAACCCTACGAGCAGTACTTC

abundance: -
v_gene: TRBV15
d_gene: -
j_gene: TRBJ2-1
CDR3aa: CATSRLKQGEQFF
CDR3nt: TGTGCCACCAGCAGACTAAAGCAGGGTGAGCAGTTCTTC

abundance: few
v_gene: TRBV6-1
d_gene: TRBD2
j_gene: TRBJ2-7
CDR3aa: CASSEGLAASSYEQYF
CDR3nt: TGTGCCAGCAGTGAGGGACTAGCGGCCAGCTCCTACGAGCAGTACTTC

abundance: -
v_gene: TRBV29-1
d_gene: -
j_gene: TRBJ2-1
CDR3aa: CSVGGLHYNEQFF
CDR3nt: TGCAGCGTTGGTGGTCTCCACTACAATGAGCAGTTCTTC

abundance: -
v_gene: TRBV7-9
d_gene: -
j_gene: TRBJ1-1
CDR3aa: CASSFGGGDTEAFF
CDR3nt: TGTGCCAGCAGCTTTGGAGGGGGGGACACTGAAGCTTTCTTT

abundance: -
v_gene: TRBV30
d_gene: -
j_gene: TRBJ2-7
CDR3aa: CAWGGDSSYEQYF
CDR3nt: TGTGCCTGGGGCGGGGACAGCTCCTACGAGCAGTACTTC

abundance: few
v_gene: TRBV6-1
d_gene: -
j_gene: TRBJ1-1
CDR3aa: CASSEGGRFF
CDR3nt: TGTGCCAGCAGTGAAGGAGGACGTTTCTTT

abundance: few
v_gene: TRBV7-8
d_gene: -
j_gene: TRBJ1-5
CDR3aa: CASSLWGLGINQPQHF
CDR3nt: TGTGCCAGCAGCTTGTGGGGCCTGGGGATTAATCAGCCCCAGCATTTT

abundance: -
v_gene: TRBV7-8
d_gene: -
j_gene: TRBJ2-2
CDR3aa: CASSFRDGELFF
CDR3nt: TGTGCCAGCAGCTTTAGAGATGGGGAGCTGTTTTTT

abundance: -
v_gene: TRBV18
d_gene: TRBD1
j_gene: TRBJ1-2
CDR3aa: CASSSQGPSNYGYTF
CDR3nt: TGTGCCAGCTCATCACAGGGGCCCTCTAACTATGGCTACACCTTC

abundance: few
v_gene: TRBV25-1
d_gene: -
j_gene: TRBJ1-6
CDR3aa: CASSELGNSPLHF
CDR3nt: TGTGCCAGCAGTGAATTGGGAAATTCACCCCTCCACTTT

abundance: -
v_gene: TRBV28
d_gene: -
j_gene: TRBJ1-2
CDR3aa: CASSLAQRSGNYGYTF
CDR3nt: TGTGCCAGCAGTTTGGCCCAAAGGAGCGGAAACTATGGCTACACCTTC

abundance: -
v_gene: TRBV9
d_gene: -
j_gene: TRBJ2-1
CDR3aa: CASSEGLTSNEQFF
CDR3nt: TGTGCCAGCAGCGAGGGTCTTACCAGCAATGAGCAGTTCTTC

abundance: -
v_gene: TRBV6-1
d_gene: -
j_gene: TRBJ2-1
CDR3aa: CAITPGNSYNEQFF
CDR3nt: TGTGCCATAACCCCAGGGAACTCCTACAATGAGCAGTTCTTC

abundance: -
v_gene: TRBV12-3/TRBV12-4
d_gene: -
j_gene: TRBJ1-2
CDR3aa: CASSLRQIYGYTF
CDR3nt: TGTGCCAGCAGTTTACGACAGATCTATGGCTACACCTTC

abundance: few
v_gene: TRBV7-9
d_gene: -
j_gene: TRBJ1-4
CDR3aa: CASSLESWGEYEKLFF
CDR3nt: TGTGCCAGCAGCTTAGAGTCATGGGGGGAGTATGAAAAACTGTTTTTT

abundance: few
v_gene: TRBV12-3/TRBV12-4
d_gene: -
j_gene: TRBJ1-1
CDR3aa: CASSPRGDFDTEAFF
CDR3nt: TGTGCCAGCAGTCCCAGAGGTGATTTTGACACTGAAGCTTTCTTT

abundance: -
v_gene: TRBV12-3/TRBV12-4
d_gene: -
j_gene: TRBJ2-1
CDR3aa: CASSFYGDNEQFF
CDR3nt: TGTGCCAGCAGTTTTTACGGGGACAATGAGCAGTTCTTC

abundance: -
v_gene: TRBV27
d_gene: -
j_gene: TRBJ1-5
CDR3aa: CASSLYPPVRVRNQPQHF
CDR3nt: TGTGCCAGCAGTTTATACCCCCCCGTTAGGGTAAGAAATCAGCCCCAGCATTTT

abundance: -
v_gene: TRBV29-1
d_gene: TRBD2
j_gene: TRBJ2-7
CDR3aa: CSVDGTSGSLNEQYF
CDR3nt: TGCAGCGTTGATGGTACTAGCGGGAGTCTCAACGAGCAGTACTTC

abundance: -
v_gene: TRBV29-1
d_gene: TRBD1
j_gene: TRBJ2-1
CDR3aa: CSVESTGAEQFF
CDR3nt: TGCAGCGTTGAATCCACAGGGGCTGAGCAGTTCTTC

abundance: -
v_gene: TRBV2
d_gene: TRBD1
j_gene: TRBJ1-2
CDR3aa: CATRWVTGNYGYTF
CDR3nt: TGTGCCACCCGGTGGGTGACAGGGAACTATGGCTACACCTTC

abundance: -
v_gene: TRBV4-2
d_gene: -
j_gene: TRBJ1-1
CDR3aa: CASSQGLGGIGYF
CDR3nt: TGTGCCAGCAGCCAAGGGCTCGGGGGCATTGGGTACTTT

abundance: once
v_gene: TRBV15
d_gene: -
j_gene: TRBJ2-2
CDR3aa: CATSGLVPGELFF
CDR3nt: TGTGCCACCAGCGGGCTTGTGCCCGGGGAGCTGTTTTTT

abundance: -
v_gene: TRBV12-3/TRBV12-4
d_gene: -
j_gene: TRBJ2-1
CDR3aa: CASSRRGTVNNEQFF
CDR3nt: TGTGCCAGCAGCCGACGGGGGACAGTGAACAATGAGCAGTTCTTC

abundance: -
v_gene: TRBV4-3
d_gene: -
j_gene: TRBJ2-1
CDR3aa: CASSSDPPPDEQFF
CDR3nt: TGCGCCAGCAGCTCAGATCCGCCCCCCGATGAGCAGTTCTTC